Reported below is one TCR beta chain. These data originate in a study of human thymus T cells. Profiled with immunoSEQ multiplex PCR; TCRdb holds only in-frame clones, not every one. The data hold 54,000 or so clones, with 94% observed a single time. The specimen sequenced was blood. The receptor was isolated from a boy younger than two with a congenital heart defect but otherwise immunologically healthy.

The CDR3 DNA follows: TGTGCCAGCAGCTTGGGACTAGCGCCCTACGAGCAGTACTTC. Amino acids: CASSLGLAPYEQYF. The rearrangement links TRBV7-2 to TRBJ2-7, with 10 nucleotides matching TRBD2. V shed 3 bases and J 2 bases; nucleotides not matched to a gene: 1. Germline CDR1 and CDR2: SGHTA and FQGNSA. CDR3 length: 14 residues.